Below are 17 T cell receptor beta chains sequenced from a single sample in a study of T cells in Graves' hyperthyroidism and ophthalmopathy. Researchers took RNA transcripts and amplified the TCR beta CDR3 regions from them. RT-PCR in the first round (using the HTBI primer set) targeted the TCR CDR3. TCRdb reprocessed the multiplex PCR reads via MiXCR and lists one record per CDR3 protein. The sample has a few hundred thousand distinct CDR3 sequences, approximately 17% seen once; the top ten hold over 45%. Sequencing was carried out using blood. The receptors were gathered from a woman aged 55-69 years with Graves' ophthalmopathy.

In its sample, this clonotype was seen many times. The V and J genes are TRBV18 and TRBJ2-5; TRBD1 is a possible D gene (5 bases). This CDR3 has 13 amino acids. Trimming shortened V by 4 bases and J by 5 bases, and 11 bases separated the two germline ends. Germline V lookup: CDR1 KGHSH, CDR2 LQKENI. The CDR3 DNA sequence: TGTGCCAGCTCACTACACAAGGGGGAGACCCAGTACTTC. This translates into CASSLHKGETQYF.

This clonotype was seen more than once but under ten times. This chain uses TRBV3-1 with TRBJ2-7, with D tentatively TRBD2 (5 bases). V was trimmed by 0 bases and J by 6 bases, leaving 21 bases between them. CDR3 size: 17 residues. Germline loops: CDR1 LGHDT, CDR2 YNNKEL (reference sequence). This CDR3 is CASSQDRAGEGLGEQYF. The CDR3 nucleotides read TGTGCCAGCAGCCAAGATCGAGCCGGGGAAGGCCTAGGCGAGCAGTACTTC.

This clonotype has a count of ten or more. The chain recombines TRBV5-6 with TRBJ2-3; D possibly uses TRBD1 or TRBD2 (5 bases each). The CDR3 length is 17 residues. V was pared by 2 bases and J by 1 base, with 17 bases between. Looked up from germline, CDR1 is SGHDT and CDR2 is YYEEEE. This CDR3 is CASSFRDRPSGTDTQYF. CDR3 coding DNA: TGTGCCAGCAGCTTCCGGGACCGACCTTCAGGCACAGATACGCAGTATTTT.

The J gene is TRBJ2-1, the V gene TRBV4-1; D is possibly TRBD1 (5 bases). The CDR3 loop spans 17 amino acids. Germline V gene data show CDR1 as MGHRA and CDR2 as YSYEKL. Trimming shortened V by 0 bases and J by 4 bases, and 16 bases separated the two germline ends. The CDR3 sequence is CASSQDFRAFPYNEQFF. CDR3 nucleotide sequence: TGCGCCAGCAGCCAAGATTTCAGGGCCTTTCCTTACAATGAGCAGTTCTTC.

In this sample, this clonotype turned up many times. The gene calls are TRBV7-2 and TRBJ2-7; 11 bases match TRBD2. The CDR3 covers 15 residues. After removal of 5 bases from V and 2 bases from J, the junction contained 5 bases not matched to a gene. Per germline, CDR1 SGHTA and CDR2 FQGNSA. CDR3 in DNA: TGTGCCAGCAGCCCGTCTAGCGGGAGGACCTACGAGCAGTACTTC. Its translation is CASSPSSGRTYEQYF.

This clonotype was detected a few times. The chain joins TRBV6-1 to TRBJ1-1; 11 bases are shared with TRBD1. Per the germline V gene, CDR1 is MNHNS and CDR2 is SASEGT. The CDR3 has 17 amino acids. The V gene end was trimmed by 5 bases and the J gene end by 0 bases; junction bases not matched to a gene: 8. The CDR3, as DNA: TGTGCCAGCAGTCCCGGACAGGGGGCGCGCGTGAACACTGAAGCTTTCTTT. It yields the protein CASSPGQGARVNTEAFF.

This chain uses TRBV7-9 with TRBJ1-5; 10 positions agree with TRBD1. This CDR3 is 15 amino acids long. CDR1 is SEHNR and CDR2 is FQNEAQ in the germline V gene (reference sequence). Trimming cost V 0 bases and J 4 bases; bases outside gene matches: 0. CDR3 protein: CASSLAGQGNQPQHF. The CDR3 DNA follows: TGTGCCAGCAGCTTAGCGGGACAGGGGAATCAGCCCCAGCATTTT.

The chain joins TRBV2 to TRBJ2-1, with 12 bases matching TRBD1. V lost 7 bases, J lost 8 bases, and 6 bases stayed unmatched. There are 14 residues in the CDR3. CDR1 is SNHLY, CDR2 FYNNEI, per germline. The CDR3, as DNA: TGTGCCAGCACGCGGGACAGGGGGCTCCATGAGCAGTTCTTC. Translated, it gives CASTRDRGLHEQFF.

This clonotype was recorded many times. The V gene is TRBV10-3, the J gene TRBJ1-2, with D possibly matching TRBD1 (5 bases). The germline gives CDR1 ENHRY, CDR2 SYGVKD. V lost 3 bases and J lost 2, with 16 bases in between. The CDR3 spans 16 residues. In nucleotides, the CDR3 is TGTGCCATCAGTGATACGGGGACTAGCGTAAACTATGGCTACACCTTC. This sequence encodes CAISDTGTSVNYGYTF.

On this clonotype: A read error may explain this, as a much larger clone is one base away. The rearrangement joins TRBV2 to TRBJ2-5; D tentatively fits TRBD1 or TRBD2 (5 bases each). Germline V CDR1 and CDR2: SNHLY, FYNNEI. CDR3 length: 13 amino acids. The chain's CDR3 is CASSDGVGETQCF. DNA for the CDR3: TGTGCCAGCAGTGATGGGGTGGGGGAGACCCAGTGCTTC.

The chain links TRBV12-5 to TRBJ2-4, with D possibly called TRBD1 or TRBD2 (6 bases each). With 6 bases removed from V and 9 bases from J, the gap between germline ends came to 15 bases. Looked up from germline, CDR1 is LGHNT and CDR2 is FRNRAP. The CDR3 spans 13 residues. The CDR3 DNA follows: TGTGCTAGTGGCCCGGGGGCAGTCGGCATTCAGTACTTC. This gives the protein CASGPGAVGIQYF.

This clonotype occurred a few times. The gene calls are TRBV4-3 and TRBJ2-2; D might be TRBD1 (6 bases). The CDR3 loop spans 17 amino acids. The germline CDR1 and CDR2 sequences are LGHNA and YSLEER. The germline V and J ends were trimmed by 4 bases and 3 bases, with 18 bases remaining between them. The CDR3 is CASSRSTGTAYTGELFF. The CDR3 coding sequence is TGCGCCAGCAGCCGCTCGACAGGAACCGCTTACACCGGGGAGCTGTTTTTT.

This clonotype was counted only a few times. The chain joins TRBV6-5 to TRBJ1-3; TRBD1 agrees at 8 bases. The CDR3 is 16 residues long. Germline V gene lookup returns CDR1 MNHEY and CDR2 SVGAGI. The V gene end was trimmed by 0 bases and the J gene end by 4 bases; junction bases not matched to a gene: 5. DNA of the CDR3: TGTGCCAGCAGTTACTCCCAGGGGGCGCCCGGAAACACCATATATTTT. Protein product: CASSYSQGAPGNTIYF.

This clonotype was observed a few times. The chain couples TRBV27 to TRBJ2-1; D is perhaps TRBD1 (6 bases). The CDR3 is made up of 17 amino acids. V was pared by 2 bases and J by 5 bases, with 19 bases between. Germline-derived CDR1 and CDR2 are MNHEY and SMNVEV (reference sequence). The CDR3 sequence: CASSLEFRTVYHNEQFF. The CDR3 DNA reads TGTGCCAGCAGTTTAGAATTCCGGACAGTTTACCACAATGAGCAGTTCTTC.

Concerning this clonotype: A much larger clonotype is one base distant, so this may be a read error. CDR3 region: CAISESGTAGPQHF. Written as DNA, the CDR3 is TGTGCCATCAGTGAGTCAGGCACGGCCGGGCCCCAGCATTTT. This chain joins TRBV10-3 and TRBJ1-5, with D unclear. This CDR3 comprises 14 residues. The germline CDR1 and CDR2 sequences are ENHRY and SYGVKD. Trimming took off 0 bases at V and 9 bases at J, with 12 bases between the two ends.

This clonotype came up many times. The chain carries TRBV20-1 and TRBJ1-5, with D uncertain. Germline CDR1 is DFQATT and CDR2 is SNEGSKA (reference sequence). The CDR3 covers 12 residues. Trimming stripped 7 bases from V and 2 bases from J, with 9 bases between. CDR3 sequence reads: CSVHWGNQPQHF. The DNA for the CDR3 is TGCAGTGTCCACTGGGGCAATCAGCCCCAGCATTTT.

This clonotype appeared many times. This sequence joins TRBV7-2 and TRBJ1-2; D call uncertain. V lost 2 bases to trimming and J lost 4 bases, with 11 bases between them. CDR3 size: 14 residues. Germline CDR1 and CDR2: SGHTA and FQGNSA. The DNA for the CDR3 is TGTGCCAGCAGCTTACATCCAGGTCTCTATGGCTACACCTTC. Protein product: CASSLHPGLYGYTF.